A selection of T cell receptor beta chains follows, all from one sample in a study of identical twins. Each CDR3 protein is one row after TCRdb ran MiXCR on the 5' RACE reads. The profile covers some 500,000 distinct CDR3 sequences, with 14% appearing a single time and approximately 0.98% taken by the ten largest. These data also formed part of another study, on yellow fever vaccine responses in identical twins.

Sequencing was carried out using CD4+ T cells sorted from blood. These receptors were obtained from a woman in her late teens or twenties in good health. Both conserved end residues are part of each CDR3. The D gene is left open where the match is weak. Clone size is stated in some rows and not others, as once, few, many or a class when expanded.

D	size	V	length	J	DNA	CDR3
TRBD2	.	TRBV7-8	13	TRBJ2-7	TGTGCCAGCAGCCGGACCCGGGAGGGACGGGAGTACTTC	CASSRTREGREYF
TRBD2	few	TRBV7-2	15	TRBJ2-7	TGTGCCAGCAGCTTCGCTAGCGGTAGCTCCTACGAGCAGTACTTC	CASSFASGSSYEQYF
.	many	TRBV5-1	16	TRBJ1-1	TGCGCCAGCAGCTTTGTGGAAAAGGGGCGGGGAACTGAAGCTTTCTTT	CASSFVEKGRGTEAFF
.	few	TRBV21-1	18	TRBJ2-5	TGTGCCAGCAGCAAAGTATGTGTCGCTAGCGGGAGAGATGAGACCCAGTACTTC	CASSKVCVASGRDETQYF
TRBD1	many	TRBV7-9	15	TRBJ2-7	TGTGCCAGCAGCTCAACGGACAGGGAAGGCGACGAGCAGTACTTC	CASSSTDREGDEQYF
.	few	TRBV2	14	TRBJ2-5	TGTGCCAGCAGTGAAAGACAGCACCAAGAGACCCAGTACTTC	CASSERQHQETQYF
.	few	TRBV9	15	TRBJ2-4	TGTGCCAGCAGCCCTGACCCCCTAGCCAAAAACATTCAGTACTTC	CASSPDPLAKNIQYF
.	few	TRBV5-1	13	TRBJ1-1	TGCGCCAGCAGGGCGACAGTGAACACTGAAGCTTTCTTT	CASRATVNTEAFF
.	few	TRBV7-2	17	TRBJ2-2	TGTGCCAGCAGCTTAGGCCCATCCCGCGCGAACACCGGGGAGCTGTTTTTT	CASSLGPSRANTGELFF
TRBD1	.	TRBV12-3/TRBV12-4	15	TRBJ2-1	TGTGCCAGCAGCCCCCGGGACAGGGGATATGATGAGCAGTTCTTC	CASSPRDRGYDEQFF
TRBD1	many	TRBV4-2	15	TRBJ2-7	TGTGCCAGCAGCCAAGAAGGGACAGGGGCCTACGAGCAGTACTTC	CASSQEGTGAYEQYF
.	few	TRBV6-2/TRBV6-3	11	TRBJ2-5	TGTGCCAGCAGTTATCCCGAGACCCAGTACTTC	CASSYPETQYF
.	many	TRBV10-3	12	TRBJ2-5	TGTGCCATCAGTGACCAAATGGGGACCCAGTACTTC	CAISDQMGTQYF
.	few	TRBV20-1	17	TRBJ2-7	TGCAGTGCTAGTTCTTCATGGGCAATTGGACAGATACGAGAGCAGTACTTC	CSASSSWAIGQIREQYF
TRBD1	once	TRBV27	18	TRBJ2-6	TGTGCCAGCAGCTCGGGACAGGGGAGGAGCTCTGGGGCCAACGTCCTGACTTTC	CASSSGQGRSSGANVLTF
TRBD1	.	TRBV28	16	TRBJ1-2	TGTGCCAGCAGGCGGGGGGGACAGGGGGCGAACTATGGCTACACCTTC	CASRRGGQGANYGYTF
.	.	TRBV29-1	18	TRBJ2-1	TGCAGCGTTGAAGACTTTGGGAGCGTACCTAGCTCCTACAATGAGCAGTTCTTC	CSVEDFGSVPSSYNEQFF
TRBD2	.	TRBV20-1	16	TRBJ2-7	TGCAGTGCTCCTCCTCTACTAGCGGGCGCCCTCTACGAGCAGTACTTC	CSAPPLLAGALYEQYF
.	many	TRBV28	16	TRBJ2-1	TGTGCCAGCAGACCATACCTCGCGGCAAAGAACAATGAGCAGTTCTTC	CASRPYLAAKNNEQFF
.	many	TRBV5-6	14	TRBJ1-5	TGTGCCAGCAGCCCGGTAGGTAGCAATCAGCCCCAGCATTTT	CASSPVGSNQPQHF
.	few	TRBV7-2	13	TRBJ2-5	TGTGCCAGCAGCCCTGGGAGGCCAGAGACCCAGTACTTC	CASSPGRPETQYF
.	.	TRBV20-1	17	TRBJ2-7	TGCAGTGCCATCGCGCACAGGACCCAACTGGTCCTCTACGAGCAGTACTTC	CSAIAHRTQLVLYEQYF
TRBD1	many	TRBV7-9	15	TRBJ1-6	TGTGCCAGCCGGGGTCCGGGACAGGGTAATTCACCCCTCCACTTT	CASRGPGQGNSPLHF
TRBD2	few	TRBV14	14	TRBJ2-1	TGTGCCAGCAGCCGGCTAGCGGGCACCAATGAGCAGTTCTTC	CASSRLAGTNEQFF
TRBD2	many	TRBV7-7	15	TRBJ2-2	TGTGCTAGCAGCTCAGGGACTACCAACACCGGGGAGCTGTTTTTT	CASSSGTTNTGELFF
TRBD2	many	TRBV29-1	14	TRBJ2-1	TGCAGCGGACCGGGACTAGCGGGAGTCGGTGAGCAGTTCTTC	CSGPGLAGVGEQFF
.	.	TRBV2	13	TRBJ2-4	TGTGCCGGACAGACAGGATTTTCGGACATTCAGTACTTC	CAGQTGFSDIQYF
.	.	TRBV2	12	TRBJ2-5	TGTGCCAGCAGTCACAGGGAAGAGACCCAGTACTTC	CASSHREETQYF
.	.	TRBV7-9	14	TRBJ2-3	TGTGCCAGCAGCCCAGACTGGGACACAGATACGCAGTATTTT	CASSPDWDTDTQYF
TRBD2	few	TRBV11-3	14	TRBJ2-7	TGTGCCAGCAGCTATAGCGGGACAACGGGCGAGCAGTACTTC	CASSYSGTTGEQYF
.	.	TRBV19	18	TRBJ2-1	TGTGCCAGTAGTATGGCCCCCCAGGGGCCCGAATCCTACAATGAGCAGTTCTTC	CASSMAPQGPESYNEQFF
TRBD2	.	TRBV29-1	16	TRBJ2-5	TGCAGCGCCCAGAGGGGTAGCGGGGGCCCCCAAGAGACCCAGTACTTC	CSAQRGSGGPQETQYF
TRBD2	few	TRBV5-1	15	TRBJ2-1	TGCGCCAGCAGCTTTGGGCTAGCGGACAACAATGAGCAGTTCTTC	CASSFGLADNNEQFF